The 8 T cell receptor beta chains below were found in one sample sequenced in a study of blood T cell repertoires in COVID-19. TCRdb keeps only in-frame clones here, not all; method: immunoSEQ multiplex PCR. This sample has about 190,000 clones, with roughly 80% found just once. Material for sequencing was peripheral blood. Receptors originate from a man aged 55 to 70 with active or convalescent COVID-19.

This clone was recorded only once. V is TRBV21-1 and J is TRBJ2-5; whether TRBD1, the table's D call, matches the DNA was not checked. TRBV21-1 is shown as a pseudogene. This CDR3 spans 18 amino acids. The CDR3 nucleotides read TGTGCCAGCAGCAAAGGTTGGGACGCCCTGGGGACACAAGAGACCCAGTACTTC. Translated, it gives CASSKGWDALGTQETQYF.

The chain uses TRBV30 and TRBJ1-3; D is perhaps TRBD1 (5 bases). V dropped 0 bases and J dropped 0 bases, with 9 bases sitting between them. The CDR3 is 15 residues long. Germline V gene sequence: CDR1 GTSNPN, CDR2 SVGIG (reference sequence). The CDR3 sequence is CAWSVSGPSGNTIYF. The CDR3 DNA follows: TGTGCCTGGAGTGTATCAGGGCCCTCTGGAAACACCATATATTTT.

The gene calls are TRBV27 and TRBJ1-2; D gene unclear. V was cut by 4 bases and J by 4 bases, with 13 bases left in between. Germline V gene lookup returns CDR1 MNHEY and CDR2 SMNVEV (reference sequence). CDR3 length: 14 residues. CDR3 loop: CASSSPGGSYGYTF. CDR3 nucleotide sequence: TGTGCCAGCAGTTCTCCGGGAGGAAGCTATGGCTACACCTTC.

The CDR3 protein is CASSDYRNNEQFF. In DNA, the CDR3 is TGTGCCAGCAGTGACTACCGAAACAATGAGCAGTTCTTC. This chain uses TRBV2 with TRBJ2-1; D remains ambiguous. V was trimmed by 3 bases and J by 5 bases, leaving 8 bases between them. The CDR3 sequence is 13 residues long. Looked up from germline, CDR1 is SNHLY and CDR2 is FYNNEI.

The rearrangement links TRBV5-1 to TRBJ2-3; D unresolved. V was cut by 3 bases and J by 0 bases, with 11 bases left in between. The CDR3 runs 15 residues. Germline-derived CDR1 and CDR2 are SGHRS and YFSETQ. The CDR3 bases are TGCGCCAGCAGCTCTGGGCCTCCGAGCACAGATACGCAGTATTTT. Translating gives CASSSGPPSTDTQYF. The full variable domain, rest sourced from reference TRBV5-1 and TRBJ2-3, is KAGVTQTPRYLIKTRGQQVTLSCSPISGHRSVSWYQQTPGQGLQFLFEYFSETQRNKGNFPGRFSGRQFSNSRSEMNVSTLELGDSALYLCASSSGPPSTDTQYFGPGTRLTVL.

The chain combines TRBV19 with TRBJ2-7, with 11 bases matching TRBD2. The germline V gene encodes CDR1 LNHDA and CDR2 SQIVND (reference sequence). The CDR3 loop spans 15 amino acids. Losses at the gene ends were 6 bases for V and 5 bases for J; bases not matched to a gene: 9. CDR3 region: CASRVAGGPADEQYF. Written as DNA, the CDR3 is TGTGCCAGTAGAGTAGCGGGAGGGCCCGCCGACGAGCAGTACTTC.

The count of this clone is one. Other DNA sequences in the sample encode the same CDR3. The V gene is TRBV5-4, the J gene TRBJ2-2, with 11 bases aligning to TRBD2. The V gene end was trimmed by 3 bases and the J gene end by 5 bases; junction bases not matched to a gene: 6. The CDR3 sequence is 16 residues long. In germline, CDR1 is SGHNT, CDR2 YYREEE (reference sequence). The CDR3 DNA is TGTGCCAGCAGCTCTGGAACTAGCGGGAGTACCGGGGAGCTGTTTTTT. Its translation: CASSSGTSGSTGELFF.

The rearrangement links TRBV18 to TRBJ2-7; weak D call: TRBD2 (5 bases). CDR1 and CDR2 from the germline V gene are KGHSH and LQKENI. This CDR3 spans 13 amino acids. The germline V and J ends were trimmed by 0 bases and 7 bases, with 10 bases remaining between them. The CDR3 loop reads CASSPPSSGEQYF. CDR3 coding DNA: TGTGCCAGCTCACCACCGTCAAGCGGTGAGCAGTACTTC. Full variable domain (rest looked up from reference TRBV18 and TRBJ2-7): NAGVMQNPRHLVRRRGQEARLRCSPMKGHSHVYWYRQLPEEGLKFMVYLQKENIIDESGMPKERFSAEFPKEGPSILRIQQVVRGDSAAYFCASSPPSSGEQYFGPGTRLTVT.